This is a list of T cell receptor beta chains from one sample in a study of CD8 T cells in ankylosing spondylitis. TCRdb reanalysed the 5' RACE reads using MiXCR and keeps one entry per CDR3 protein. In the table there are 200,000 to 250,000 distinct CDR3 sequences, about 30% of which are singletons. The sequenced sample consisted of blood, either unsorted or a sorted T cell fraction (not recorded which). The source of these receptors is a male donor with ankylosing spondylitis or in good health (not recorded which). CDR3s include the opening cysteine and the closing phenylalanine or tryptophan. D genes are given only for firm matches. Rows may omit the clone size; those that give it use once, few, many or a size class.

clone_size	j_call	v_call	d_call	cdr3_aa	cdr3_nt
.	TRBJ1-5	TRBV20-1	TRBD1	CSARTGDNQPQHF	TGCAGTGCCAGGACAGGGGACAATCAGCCCCAGCATTTT
.	TRBJ1-2	TRBV20-1	.	CSASPLAGYGYTF	TGCAGTGCTAGCCCCCTTGCTGGCTATGGCTACACCTTC
many	TRBJ2-3	TRBV20-1	.	CSALPRMAGSTDTQYF	TGCAGTGCTCTCCCGCGAATGGCGGGAAGCACAGATACGCAGTATTTT
few	TRBJ2-7	TRBV20-1	.	CSATPSSYEQYF	TGCAGTGCTACACCGAGCTCCTACGAGCAGTACTTC
few	TRBJ2-1	TRBV12-3/TRBV12-4	.	CASSRAGVSYNEQFF	TGTGCCAGCAGCCGAGCGGGTGTATCCTACAATGAGCAGTTCTTC
.	TRBJ1-2	TRBV6-1	.	CASTTPGGVYGYTF	TGTGCCAGCACCACCCCGGGGGGCGTCTATGGCTACACCTTC
.	TRBJ2-3	TRBV3-1	TRBD2	CASSVRGGQEDTQYF	TGTGCCAGCAGCGTTCGGGGGGGCCAGGAAGATACGCAGTATTTT
few	TRBJ2-1	TRBV7-2	TRBD2	CASSPQRGTYNEQFF	TGTGCCAGCAGCCCCCAGCGGGGTACATACAATGAGCAGTTCTTC
.	TRBJ1-2	TRBV29-1	.	CSVEGNLYGYTF	TGCAGCGTTGAGGGGAACCTCTATGGCTACACCTTC
many	TRBJ2-1	TRBV29-1	.	CSVEDSSSYNEQFF	TGCAGCGTTGAAGACAGCAGCTCCTACAATGAGCAGTTCTTC
.	TRBJ2-7	TRBV5-1	TRBD1	CASSFTGAEQYF	TGCGCCAGCAGCTTCACAGGGGCCGAGCAGTACTTC
few	TRBJ2-5	TRBV7-2	.	CASSTQGGRGETQYF	TGTGCCAGCAGCACCCAGGGGGGAAGGGGAGAGACCCAGTACTTC
.	TRBJ2-7	TRBV9	TRBD2	CASSPRTSVGFLGEQYF	TGTGCCAGCAGCCCCCGGACTAGCGTGGGTTTTCTAGGCGAGCAGTACTTC
.	TRBJ2-5	TRBV13	.	CASSLRTPGGETQYF	TGTGCCAGCAGCCTGAGGACTCCGGGGGGCGAGACCCAGTACTTC
.	TRBJ2-3	TRBV18	.	CASSPMGYTDTQYF	TGTGCCAGCTCACCAATGGGGTATACAGATACGCAGTATTTT
few	TRBJ2-5	TRBV11-2	TRBD2	CASSLASGGQETQYF	TGTGCCAGCAGCTTGGCTAGCGGGGGCCAAGAGACCCAGTACTTC
.	TRBJ1-2	TRBV29-1	.	CSAWGGQANYGYTF	TGCAGCGCCTGGGGGGGGCAAGCTAACTATGGCTACACCTTC
few	TRBJ2-6	TRBV20-1	.	CSATGTPYSGANVLTF	TGCAGTGCTACTGGGACCCCTTACTCTGGGGCCAACGTCCTGACTTTC
few	TRBJ1-5	TRBV20-1	.	CSARVWGSNQPQHF	TGCAGTGCTAGAGTATGGGGAAGCAATCAGCCCCAGCATTTT
few	TRBJ2-7	TRBV29-1	.	CSVLATSEQYF	TGCAGCGTCCTGGCGACGTCCGAGCAGTACTTC
.	TRBJ2-5	TRBV5-1	TRBD1	CASSSTPWDRPQETQYF	TGCGCCAGCAGCTCGACCCCCTGGGACAGACCCCAAGAGACCCAGTACTTC
few	TRBJ2-3	TRBV9	.	CASSVGHQSSTDTQYF	TGTGCCAGCAGCGTAGGACACCAGTCAAGCACAGATACGCAGTATTTT
many	TRBJ2-1	TRBV6-1	TRBD1	CASRPQGVSSYNEQFF	TGTGCCAGCAGACCCCAGGGGGTATCCTCCTACAATGAGCAGTTCTTC
few	TRBJ2-1	TRBV7-8	TRBD1	CASSTVPGQGNEQFF	TGTGCCAGCAGCACCGTCCCGGGACAGGGCAATGAGCAGTTCTTC
few	TRBJ2-3	TRBV7-9	.	CASSLEAGPDTQYF	TGTGCCAGCAGCTTAGAAGCGGGCCCGGATACGCAGTATTTT